Sequencing of this T cell receptor (beta chain) was carried out in a study of early T cells in non-severe SARS-CoV-2 infection (dated by TCRdb to the early 2020s). About the investigation overall: TCR sequencing used bulk RNA from unsorted whole blood, so alpha and beta chains could not be paired.

This clonotype was seen many times. Its antigen has not been determined. Nothing much larger sits one base from this clone, and base qualities are not available. The library was made by 5' RACE. The reads were generated on a NextSeq 500. The TCR library protocol attached unique molecular identifiers to individual cDNA molecules to correct for sequencing error and PCR bias. TCR alpha and beta chains were both sequenced, and the abundances of alpha and beta sequences in each sample were closely correlated with each other. On the study's bioinformatics: V gene, J gene and CDR3 annotation of TCR sequences was performed with Decombinator V4. Expanded TCRs were defined as changing significantly between any two time points under a Poisson model with p below 0.0001. TCR abundances were normalised to the total number of TCRs sequenced per sample and expressed as counts per million. TRAV1-2 paired with TRAJ12, TRAJ20 or TRAJ33 defined MAIT TCRs, while TRAV10 paired with TRAJ18 defined iNKT TCRs. VDJdb, accessed 1 November 2021, was searched for CMV, EBV and SARS-CoV-2 annotated TCRs, excluding TCRs annotated for multiple antigens. The public reads were reanalyzed by TCRdb: fastp trimming at Q25, MiXCR alignment, in-frame beta chains only. Rows matching on CDR3 protein sequence are summarized as one entry with the most common DNA and genes. What appears here as the V and J calls and clone size reflects TCRdb's work, not the paper's. The sample table lists roughly 80,000 distinct CDR3 sequences, 11% to 15% of them with a count of one. Under 4% of the sample is in the top ten clones.

The study was a case-control design nested within a healthcare worker cohort in London, UK, with weekly nasopharyngeal swab PCR tests and blood sampling. Between 23 and 31 March 2020, the week of the UK lockdown, healthcare workers were enrolled and then followed up weekly for as long as 16 weeks. The junction carries 12 bases between V and J, which are trimmed by 5 bases and 5 bases respectively. There are 13 amino acids in the CDR3, from cysteine to phenylalanine inclusive. Just CDR3 DNA is preserved here, 39 bases in frame from base 1. The germline V gene (reference sequence) supplies CDR1 SEHNR and CDR2 FQNEAQ. General conclusions and limits of the study: VDJdb matching was skewed toward anti-spike CD8 responses, so virus-specific expansions were likely underestimated and private and CD4 specificities were missed.

The chain is assembled from TRBV7-9 and TRBJ2-5, with the D gene too uncertain to name. The specimen was whole blood. The TCR sequence derives from an adult who was a healthcare worker with PCR-confirmed SARS-CoV-2 infection or an uninfected control (not recorded which). The nucleotides are TGTGCCAGCAGCAAGGACGGATGGGAGACCCAGTACTTC. This encodes CASSKDGWETQYF. Extended through the reference TRBV7-9 and TRBJ2-5 proteins, this CDR3 yields the full variable domain: DTGVSQNPRHKITKRGQNVTFRCDPISEHNRLYWYRQTLGQGPEFLTYFQNEAQLEKSRLLSDRFSAERPKGSFSTLEIQRTEQGDSAMYLCASSKDGWETQYFGPGTRLLVL.